This is a list of T cell receptor beta chains from one sample in a study of T cell responses to AZD1222 COVID-19 vaccine. The assay was immunoSEQ multiplex PCR, and TCRdb's table has in-frame clones only and misses some. The repertoire has 65,000 to 70,000 clones, around 78% of them found once; the top ten carry roughly 25%. The sequencing used peripheral blood, collected 28 days after the second AZD1222 dose. These TCRs come from an adult who received the AZD1222 COVID-19 vaccine. Both conserved end residues are part of each CDR3. A D gene is named only where the DNA matches it firmly. Rows give clone size only sometimes, using once, few, many, or a class for an expanded clone.

j_call clone_size v_call d_call cdr3_aa cdr3_nt
TRBJ2-7 . TRBV20-1 . CSASSLPYEQYF TGCAGTGCTAGTTCACTGCCTTACGAGCAGTACTTC
TRBJ2-7 many TRBV19 . CASSINRHPYEQYF TGTGCCAGTAGTATAAACAGGCACCCCTACGAGCAGTACTTC
TRBJ1-1 . TRBV2 . CASSVTAGNEAFF TGTGCCAGCAGTGTTACAGCAGGAAATGAAGCTTTCTTT
TRBJ2-1 once TRBV5-4 TRBD2 CASSLGLAGVNEQFF TGTGCCAGCAGCTTGGGACTAGCGGGAGTAAATGAGCAGTTCTTC
TRBJ2-1 . TRBV13 TRBD2 CASSLVTSGANEQFF TGTGCCAGCAGCTTAGTGACTAGCGGTGCCAATGAGCAGTTCTTC
TRBJ1-1 few TRBV6-1 . CASSETAEAFF TGTGCCAGCAGTGAGACAGCCGAAGCTTTCTTT
TRBJ1-2 once TRBV12-5 TRBD1 CASGLASGQVRYGYTF TGTGCTAGTGGTTTGGCTAGCGGACAGGTCCGCTATGGCTACACCTTC
TRBJ2-3 once TRBV5-1 . CASRSKDGGTDTQYF TGCGCCAGCAGGTCGAAGGACGGGGGCACAGATACGCAGTATTTT
TRBJ2-7 . TRBV5-1 . CASSIAGIDNEQYF TGCGCCAGCAGCATCGCCGGGATAGATAACGAGCAGTACTTC
TRBJ1-1 . TRBV6-2/TRBV6-3 . CASSLRTEEAFF TGTGCCAGCAGCCTTAGGACCGAAGAAGCTTTCTTT
TRBJ2-3 . TRBV5-1 TRBD2 CASSLDVLAGQTDTQYF TGCGCCAGCAGCTTGGATGTATTAGCGGGGCAAACAGATACGCAGTATTTT
TRBJ2-4 . TRBV5-3 . CARSLCLLGELAKNIQYF TGTGCCAGAAGCTTGTGTCTGCTTGGAGAGTTAGCCAAAAACATTCAGTACTTC
TRBJ1-6 . TRBV27 TRBD1 CASSSIIPTGVYNSPLHF TGTGCCAGCAGTTCCATCATTCCGACAGGGGTCTATAATTCACCCCTCCACTTT
TRBJ2-2 . TRBV27 . CASIFAGELFF TGTGCCAGCATATTCGCCGGGGAGCTGTTTTTT
TRBJ2-1 . TRBV6-5 TRBD1 CASSYSGQGNNEQFF TGTGCCAGCAGTTACTCGGGACAGGGAAACAATGAGCAGTTCTTC
TRBJ2-3 . TRBV28 TRBD2 CASSFSGGRTDTQYF TGTGCCAGCAGTTTCAGCGGGGGGCGCACAGATACGCAGTATTTT
TRBJ2-1 . TRBV7-2 TRBD2 CASSEAGGGNEQFF TGTGCCAGCAGCGAAGCGGGAGGAGGAAATGAGCAGTTCTTC